In its sample, the clone carrying this T cell receptor (beta chain) was seen many times. Antigen: not known. A TCRbeta library incorporating unique molecular identifiers was prepared. MiXCR, applied by TCRdb to the PCR reads, yields one record per CDR3 protein. The profile covers about 200,000 distinct CDR3 sequences, with about 7% appearing a single time and about 6% taken by the ten largest. V lost 0 bases, J lost 0 bases, and 11 bases lay in between. Germline V gene data show CDR1 as LGHNA and CDR2 as YSLEER. CDR3 length equals 17 residues. The data were obtained in a study of T-cell reconstitution after alpha-beta-depleted transplantation in children. Study-wide points: Elevated TCRbeta diversity at day 60 was traced, in some patients, to surviving recipient T cells and thymic progenitors. One year post-transplant, T-cell counts and diversity were largely derived from T cells produced anew. Where alpha-beta T cells came from about two months after transplant was reportedly several hundred expanded graft clones.

J is TRBJ2-2 and V is TRBV4-3; perhaps D is TRBD1 or TRBD2 (5 bases each). The source was PBMCs, collected before TCRalphabeta/CD19-depleted stem cell transplant. The clonotype comes from a boy aged 2-15 years with acute lymphoblastic leukemia, due to receive a stem cell transplant. CDR3 sequence (DNA): TGCGCCAGCAGCCAAGATTGGGGGTTTGCGAACACCGGGGAGCTGTTTTTT. Translated, it gives CASSQDWGFANTGELFF.